The 27 T cell receptor beta chains below were found in one sample sequenced in a study of T cell responses to AZD1222 COVID-19 vaccine. The protocol was immunoSEQ multiplex PCR, while the TCRdb copy is restricted to in-frame clones and leaves out a portion. This sample has some 150,000 clones, with roughly 92% found just once. The material was peripheral blood, obtained on day 0 of AZD1222 vaccination. The origin of the receptors is an adult in good health.

The chain combines TRBV15 with TRBJ2-2, with D perhaps TRBD1 (6 bases). V lost 1 base and J lost 6, with 15 bases in between. This CDR3 comprises 16 residues. CDR1 is LNHNV, CDR2 YYDKDF, per germline (reference sequence). The CDR3 sequence: CATSRALQGSAGELFF. The CDR3 bases are TGTGCCACCAGCAGAGCCCTACAGGGAAGTGCCGGGGAGCTGTTTTTT.

This chain connects TRBV4-2 to TRBJ1-6; 7 bases are a match to TRBD1. Germline lookup yields CDR1 LGHNA and CDR2 YNFKEQ. Trimming cost V 6 bases and J 7 bases; bases outside gene matches: 6. The CDR3 contains 14 residues. CDR3: CASRGQTGNSPLHF. The CDR3 DNA follows: TGTGCCAGCAGGGGACAGACGGGCAATTCACCCCTCCACTTT.

The rearrangement links TRBV5-6 to TRBJ2-3; TRBD2 agrees at 11 bases. Germline CDR1 is SGHDT and CDR2 is YYEEEE. CDR3 length: 16 amino acids. V shed 0 bases, J shed 5 bases, and the junction held 5 bases outside the gene matches. The CDR3 bases are TGTGCCAGCAGCTTGGTTAGCGGGGGGGCGATAGATACGCAGTATTTT. It encodes CASSLVSGGAIDTQYF.

The chain links TRBV20-1 to TRBJ1-2, with D tentatively TRBD1 (6 bases). Germline V gene sequence: CDR1 DFQATT, CDR2 SNEGSKA (reference sequence). Trimming left V 3 bases short and J 4 bases short, with 18 bases between. CDR3 length: 15 residues. CDR3 loop: CSASPDSKIGYGYTF. The CDR3 DNA is TGCAGTGCTAGTCCGGACAGCAAAATCGGCTATGGCTACACCTTC.

The J gene is TRBJ2-1, the V gene TRBV7-9; a weak D match, TRBD2 (5 bases). Germline V gene sequence: CDR1 SEHNR, CDR2 FQNEAQ (reference sequence). The CDR3 extends over 14 amino acids. V gave up 6 bases and J gave up 8 bases, with 17 bases separating them. The CDR3 DNA is TGTGCCAGCAGATTAACCTGGGAGAGAGATGAGCAGTTCTTC. Its translation is CASRLTWERDEQFF.

The V call is TRBV29-1, the J call TRBJ2-7; TRBD1 matches 7 bases. The CDR3 runs 14 residues. J gave up 1 base and V 3 bases, and 6 bases lay outside the gene matches. Germline V gene lookup returns CDR1 SQVTM and CDR2 ANQGSEA. The CDR3 DNA reads as TGCAGCGTTGAGGGATGGGACAGTTCCTACGAGCAGTACTTC. It codes for CSVEGWDSSYEQYF.

The CDR3 is CASSFFLAETQYF. CDR3 sequence (DNA): TGTGCCAGCAGCTTTTTCCTAGCGGAGACCCAGTACTTC. The rearrangement uses TRBV5-4 and TRBJ2-5; TRBD2 might be the D (6 bases). Germline values: CDR1 SGHNT, CDR2 YYREEE (reference sequence). The V end lost 2 bases, the J end lost 5 bases, and 10 bases lay between the germline ends. This CDR3 region has 13 residues.

The table lists this clone with a count of one. V and J are TRBV6-5 and TRBJ2-2, with TRBD1 matching over 8 bases. The trim removed 6 bases at V and 0 bases at J, leaving 3 bases unmatched. The V gene's germline CDR1 is MNHEY and CDR2 SVGAGI. The CDR3 totals 15 residues. The CDR3 DNA sequence: TGTGCCAGCAGATCGGACAGGGCGAACACCGGGGAGCTGTTTTTT. Its translation is CASRSDRANTGELFF.

The V call is TRBV12-3 or TRBV12-4, the J call TRBJ1-1; D is possibly TRBD1 (6 bases). The ends were cut back, 4 bases at V and 4 bases at J, with 7 bases in the middle. The CDR3 is 12 residues long. The CDR3 DNA follows: TGTGCCAGCAGTTACAGGGTCACTGAAGCTTTCTTT. This codes for CASSYRVTEAFF.

The chain couples TRBV6-7 to TRBJ1-2; perhaps TRBD1 as D (5 bases). TRBV6-7 is an ORF, and what it does is uncertain. With 4 bases removed from V and 7 bases from J, the gap between germline ends came to 19 bases. The CDR3 loop spans 15 amino acids. CDR3 region: CASSSQGPVLLGYTF. DNA of the CDR3: TGTGCCAGCAGTTCCCAGGGTCCGGTTCTTCTTGGCTACACCTTC.

This sequence joins TRBV7-9 and TRBJ1-2, with D unresolved. Germline V gene sequence: CDR1 SEHNR, CDR2 FQNEAQ (reference sequence). Trimming cost V 0 bases and J 7 bases, with 9 bases left between them. There are 13 residues in the CDR3. DNA for the CDR3: TGTGCCAGCAGCTTAGCGCGATGGGGTGGCTACACCTTC. This sequence encodes CASSLARWGGYTF.

The gene calls are TRBV29-1 and TRBJ2-1; 11 nucleotides align to TRBD2. V shed 2 bases and J 5 bases; nucleotides not matched to a gene: 2. The CDR3 consists of 14 residues. The germline CDR1 and CDR2 sequences are SQVTM and ANQGSEA. The CDR3 is CSVELAGGDNEQFF. CDR3 sequence (DNA): TGCAGCGTTGAACTAGCGGGAGGTGACAATGAGCAGTTCTTC.

This clone has only one observation. The V and J genes are TRBV9 and TRBJ2-7, with D unclear. Germline CDR1 is SGDLS and CDR2 is YYNGEE. V was trimmed by 1 base and J by 6 bases, leaving 14 bases between them. The CDR3 is 14 amino acids. The CDR3 DNA reads TGTGCCAGCAGCGTATTGTCGTCGGGTGGCGAGCAGTACTTC. Its protein is CASSVLSSGGEQYF.

CDR3 in amino acids: CASFGHPGNTIYF. In DNA form, the CDR3 reads TGTGCCAGTTTCGGCCACCCGGGAAACACCATATATTTT. The chain employs TRBV6-5 and TRBJ1-3; no firm D call. The V gene's germline CDR1 is MNHEY and CDR2 SVGAGI. CDR3 length equals 13 residues. V lost 9 bases and J lost 4, with 13 bases in between.

This clone was detected only once. The chain uses TRBV19 and TRBJ2-5; a weak D match, TRBD1 (7 bases). Germline V lookup: CDR1 LNHDA, CDR2 SQIVND (reference sequence). V was shortened by 8 bases and J by 0 bases, with 16 bases between the two germline ends. The CDR3 length is 15 residues. CDR3 region: CASGGDSLYQETQYF. Written as DNA, the CDR3 is TGTGCCAGTGGAGGGGACAGCCTGTACCAAGAGACCCAGTACTTC.

This clone was picked up one time. This rearrangement joins TRBV18 to TRBJ2-3; TRBD2 might be the D (5 bases). The V end was cut by 0 bases, the J end by 5 bases, with 12 bases between. Germline CDR1 and CDR2: KGHSH and LQKENI. This CDR3 is built from 15 residues. CDR3 nucleotide sequence: TGTGCCAGCTCACCACCTGGGGAGCGGAAAGATACGCAGTATTTT. It encodes CASSPPGERKDTQYF.

The chain couples TRBV6-1 to TRBJ2-1; 7 positions match TRBD2. V shed 4 bases, J shed 4 bases, and the junction held 10 bases outside the gene matches. The germline gives CDR1 MNHNS, CDR2 SASEGT. The CDR3 contains 16 residues. The CDR3 DNA reads as TGTGCCAGCAGTGCCCCACTAGCGAAGGAGTACAATGAGCAGTTCTTC. Encoded protein: CASSAPLAKEYNEQFF.

This chain uses TRBV27 with TRBJ1-1, with 9 bases identical to TRBD1. Germline V lookup: CDR1 MNHEY, CDR2 SMNVEV (reference sequence). The CDR3 extends over 15 amino acids. J gave up 0 bases and V 4 bases, and 3 bases lay outside the gene matches. The chain's CDR3 is CASSSRTGVNTEAFF. As DNA, the CDR3 is TGTGCCAGCAGTTCACGGACAGGGGTGAACACTGAAGCTTTCTTT.

This chain connects TRBV27 to TRBJ2-1; D possibly corresponds to TRBD2 (6 bases). Looked up from germline, CDR1 is MNHEY and CDR2 is SMNVEV (reference sequence). V gave up 4 bases and J gave up 5 bases, with 12 bases separating them. The CDR3 consists of 14 residues. CDR3 nucleotide sequence: TGTGCCAGCAGTTCCGCGGGACTCAACAATGAGCAGTTCTTC. Protein: CASSSAGLNNEQFF.

CDR3 coding DNA: TGTGCCAGTAGTAGCGTCGGGGGCCAAGAGACCCAGTACTTC. It is translated as CASSSVGGQETQYF. The chain carries TRBV19 and TRBJ2-5; TRBD2 might be the D (6 bases). The CDR3 has 14 amino acids. Germline CDR1 reads LNHDA; CDR2 reads SQIVND (reference sequence). V was trimmed by 4 bases and J by 1 base, leaving 10 bases between them.

A single count supports this clone. The chain carries TRBV3-1 (or the pseudogene TRBV3-2) and TRBJ2-5; 12 bases are shared with TRBD2. CDR3 length equals 16 residues. CDR1 LGHDT and CDR2 YNNKEL come from the germline V gene (reference sequence). V was pared by 3 bases and J by 2 bases, with 4 bases of the junction left unmatched. Written as DNA, the CDR3 is TGTGCCAGCAGCCATTCCCTAGCGGGAGGGCAAGAGACCCAGTACTTC. Translated: CASSHSLAGGQETQYF.

The chain employs TRBV5-1 and TRBJ2-1; 7 bases are a match to TRBD2. Germline CDR1 and CDR2: SGHRS and YFSETQ. CDR3 size: 16 residues. The V segment lost 1 base and the J segment 2 bases; nucleotides outside the gene matches: 6. CDR3 loop: CASSLRQRDPYNEQFF. The CDR3 DNA sequence: TGCGCCAGCAGCTTGAGGCAGCGGGATCCCTACAATGAGCAGTTCTTC.

This clone was counted a single time. The chain has TRBV7-6 and TRBJ2-2, with 10 bases fitting TRBD2. Germline CDR1 and CDR2: SGHVS and FNYEAQ. V was pared by 5 bases and J by 2 bases, with 5 bases of the junction left unmatched. The CDR3 has 16 amino acids. CDR3 DNA sequence: TGTGCCAGCAGCATGACTAGCGGGCCTAACACCGGGGAGCTGTTTTTT. Translation gives CASSMTSGPNTGELFF.

The rearrangement uses TRBV19 and TRBJ2-1, with D perhaps matching TRBD2 (5 bases). The CDR3 consists of 15 residues. Trimming left V 10 bases short and J 0 bases short, with 16 bases between. Germline CDR1 is LNHDA and CDR2 is SQIVND (reference sequence). The CDR3 loop reads CATSPITSSYNEQFF. In DNA, the CDR3 is TGTGCCACTTCCCCAATTACTAGCTCCTACAATGAGCAGTTCTTC.

This clone was seen a few times. This rearrangement joins TRBV28 to TRBJ1-1, with TRBD1 as a possible D gene (5 bases). V was clipped by 8 bases and J by 4 bases, with 20 bases between them. In germline, CDR1 is MDHEN, CDR2 SYDVKM. The CDR3 is 15 amino acids. CDR3 nucleotide sequence: TGTGCCAGCTCCTACCGGGGGTCGGTGGGCACTGAAGCTTTCTTT. It translates to CASSYRGSVGTEAFF. Together with reference TRBV28 and TRBJ1-1, the CDR3 gives the full variable domain: DVKVTQSSRYLVKRTGEKVFLECVQDMDHENMFWYRQDPGLGLRLIYFSYDVKMKEKGDIPEGYSVSREKKERFSLILESASTNQTSMYLCASSYRGSVGTEAFFGQGTRLTVV.

The chain links TRBV28 to TRBJ2-5; D may match TRBD1 or TRBD2 (6 bases each). The CDR3 spans 12 residues. Germline V lookup: CDR1 MDHEN, CDR2 SYDVKM. CDR3 sequence reads: CAGGSLRETQYF. CDR3 in DNA: TGTGCAGGGGGGAGTCTACGAGAGACCCAGTACTTC.

For this clone: Additional DNA sequences in this sample encode the identical CDR3. The rearrangement links TRBV20-1 to TRBJ2-5; D not resolved. Between the trimmed V and J ends, which lost 3 bases and 2 bases, there was a span of 4 bases. The CDR3 is 11 residues long. Germline V CDR1 and CDR2: DFQATT, SNEGSKA (reference sequence). This CDR3 is CSARGQETQYF. The CDR3 DNA sequence: TGCAGTGCTAGGGGACAAGAGACCCAGTACTTC.